Listed here are 15 T cell receptor beta chains from one sample, sequenced in a study of shared clonotypes between healthy human individuals. Some clones are missing from TCRdb's copy, which holds only in-frame ones; the method was immunoSEQ multiplex PCR. The sample comprises roughly 1 million clones, around 82% of which are singletons, and about 0.52% rests with the top ten. Source material: memory CD4+ T cells from PBMCs. Described subset: CD45RA-negative fraction. These receptors were collected from a man aged 18 to 30 in good health. Some clones in this sample may be carry-over from other donors' samples.

This clone was seen a single time. The J gene is TRBJ2-6, the V gene TRBV10-1; D unresolved. Germline CDR1 is WNHNN and CDR2 is SYGVQD (reference sequence). CDR3 length: 14 amino acids. V was clipped by 4 bases and J by 2 bases, with 6 bases between them. The CDR3 sequence is CASSVQPGANVLTF. CDR3 bases: TGCGCCAGCAGTGTACAGCCTGGGGCCAACGTCCTGACTTTC.

Worth noting for this clone: A much bigger clone sits one base away, suggesting this may be a read error. The same CDR3 can be traced to other DNA sequences in this sample. V and J are TRBV7-2 and TRBJ2-5; D unresolved. Germline lookup yields CDR1 SGHTA and CDR2 FQGNSA. Between the trimmed V and J ends, which lost 0 bases and 5 bases, there was a span of 4 bases. The CDR3 contains 12 residues. The CDR3 nucleotides are TGTGCCAGCAGCTTAGCGTTCGAGACCCAGTACTTC. Amino acids: CASSLAFETQYF.

In its sample, this clone was seen once. This sequence joins TRBV21-1 and TRBJ1-2. TRBV21-1 is deemed a pseudogene. This CDR3 has 14 amino acids. The CDR3 here is CASSKAGVNYGYTF. Written as DNA, the CDR3 is TGTGCCAGCAGCAAAGCGGGGGTAAATTATGGCTACACCTTC.

The chain carries TRBV5-1 and TRBJ1-1; TRBD1 might be the D (6 bases). There are 14 residues in the CDR3. Per germline, CDR1 SGHRS and CDR2 YFSETQ. Trimming cost V 4 bases and J 8 bases, with 18 bases left between them. The CDR3 nucleotides read TGCGCCAGCAGCAGAGAGACAGGTCGAATGGAAGCTTTCTTT. Protein sequence: CASSRETGRMEAFF. The whole variable domain, remainder taken from reference TRBV5-1 and TRBJ1-1, is KAGVTQTPRYLIKTRGQQVTLSCSPISGHRSVSWYQQTPGQGLQFLFEYFSETQRNKGNFPGRFSGRQFSNSRSEMNVSTLELGDSALYLCASSRETGRMEAFFGQGTRLTVV.

In this sample, this clone turned up a few times. V gene TRBV5-1 combines with J gene TRBJ1-2; D remains unclear. In germline, CDR1 is SGHRS, CDR2 YFSETQ. V lost 3 bases, J lost 7 bases, and 19 bases lay in between. The CDR3 spans 15 residues. This CDR3 reads CASSSSWVAQSGYTF. CDR3 coding DNA: TGCGCCAGCAGCTCCTCCTGGGTTGCTCAGAGTGGCTACACCTTC. Complete variable domain (other parts from reference TRBV5-1 and TRBJ1-2): KAGVTQTPRYLIKTRGQQVTLSCSPISGHRSVSWYQQTPGQGLQFLFEYFSETQRNKGNFPGRFSGRQFSNSRSEMNVSTLELGDSALYLCASSSSWVAQSGYTFGSGTRLTVV.

This chain uses TRBV28 with TRBJ2-7; 8 bases are a match to TRBD1. The length of the CDR3 is 14 residues. The V and J ends lost 3 bases and 7 bases, in that order; junction bases with no gene match: 8. Germline V gene lookup returns CDR1 MDHEN and CDR2 SYDVKM. CDR3 nucleotides: TGTGCCAGCAGTTTCGCAGGGGGCTCCTTGGAGCAGTACTTC. It is translated as CASSFAGGSLEQYF.

This sequence joins TRBV30 and TRBJ2-1; D is perhaps TRBD2 (5 bases). This CDR3 is built from 14 residues. Germline V gives CDR1 GTSNPN, CDR2 SVGIG (reference sequence). Trimming pared 4 bases from V and 5 bases from J, leaving 15 bases between. The CDR3 spells CAWKHGRVNNEQFF. As DNA, the CDR3 is TGTGCCTGGAAACATGGGCGGGTAAACAATGAGCAGTTCTTC.

The chain carries TRBV9 and TRBJ2-5; 7 positions match TRBD2. The CDR3 sequence is 14 residues long. From germline, CDR1 is SGDLS and CDR2 YYNGEE. V shed 4 bases and J 3 bases; nucleotides not matched to a gene: 6. The CDR3 DNA sequence: TGTGCCAGCAGCCCTCGTGGGGGGGAAGAGACCCAGTACTTC. Protein sequence: CASSPRGGEETQYF.

This chain joins TRBV2 and TRBJ2-1; no firm D call. The V end was cut by 0 bases, the J end by 3 bases, with 12 bases between. Germline values: CDR1 SNHLY, CDR2 FYNNEI. This CDR3 contains 16 residues. This chain's CDR3 is CASSEAQPVHYNEQFF. CDR3 sequence (DNA): TGTGCCAGCAGTGAAGCGCAGCCGGTCCACTACAATGAGCAGTTCTTC.

Remarks on this clone: Germline is not matched at one junction end, which may reflect a read error. This rearrangement joins TRBV5-6 to TRBJ1-3; D is undetermined. Per the germline V gene, CDR1 is SGHDT and CDR2 is YYEEEE. The CDR3 loop spans 16 amino acids. CDR3 DNA sequence: TGTGCCAGCAGCTTGATTAGCGGTGTCTCTGGAAGCACCATATATTTT. Translated: CASSLISGVSGSTIYF.

The chain employs TRBV28 and TRBJ2-5; D gene unclear. Germline V gene lookup returns CDR1 MDHEN and CDR2 SYDVKM. The CDR3 totals 13 residues. The ends were cut back, 4 bases at V and 3 bases at J, with 9 bases in the middle. CDR3 sequence (DNA): TGTGCCAGCAGTTCATTCCACAAAGAGACCCAGTACTTC. Protein: CASSSFHKETQYF.

This chain links TRBV29-1 with TRBJ2-1, with 9 bases aligning to TRBD1. The germline V gene has CDR1 SQVTM and CDR2 ANQGSEA. The V gene end was trimmed by 4 bases and the J gene end by 0 bases; junction bases not matched to a gene: 4. This CDR3 spans 15 amino acids. CDR3 sequence: CSVGGQGNSYNEQFF. The CDR3 DNA follows: TGCAGCGTTGGGGGACAGGGAAACTCCTACAATGAGCAGTTCTTC.

This chain joins TRBV2 and TRBJ1-1, with D tentatively TRBD1 (6 bases). With 7 bases removed from V and 7 bases from J, the gap between germline ends came to 16 bases. The CDR3 length is 13 residues. Germline V gene lookup returns CDR1 SNHLY and CDR2 FYNNEI. CDR3 loop: CASITQGISEAFF. The CDR3 DNA reads as TGTGCCAGCATCACACAGGGTATCAGTGAAGCTTTCTTT.

The V call is TRBV30, the J call TRBJ1-1, with 7 bases fitting TRBD1. CDR1 GTSNPN and CDR2 SVGIG come from the germline V gene (reference sequence). CDR3 size: 16 residues. J was trimmed by 4 bases and V by 1 base; bases with no gene match: 12. The CDR3 reads CAWSGFQTTGLTEAFF. CDR3 bases: TGTGCCTGGAGTGGGTTCCAGACGACAGGGCTCACTGAAGCTTTCTTT.

Points on this clone: This may be a read error: a much more frequent sequence differs by one nucleotide. The chain uses TRBV11-3 and TRBJ2-3, with 12 bases fitting TRBD2. The CDR3 loop spans 16 amino acids. Germline trimming cut 1 base from V and 2 bases from J; bases unmatched to any gene: 1. Germline lookup yields CDR1 SGHNT and CDR2 YENEEA. This CDR3 is CASSLGLAGATDTQYF. DNA for the CDR3: TGTGCCAGCAGCTTAGGACTAGCGGGAGCCACAGATACGCAGTATTTT.